Below, 11 T cell receptor beta chains from the same sample are listed, as sequenced in a study of T cells in Graves' hyperthyroidism and ophthalmopathy. The CDR3 regions of TCR beta were amplified from RNA transcripts. The primer set for the first-round RT-PCR of the TCR CDR3 was HTBI. TCRdb re-called the multiplex PCR reads with MiXCR, one entry per CDR3 protein. The top ten clones hold approximately 4.2% of a sample with fewer than 650,000 distinct CDR3 sequences, 14% to 15% of them seen once. Sequencing was carried out using blood. These receptors were taken from a woman aged 40 to 49 with Graves' ophthalmopathy.

This clonotype showed up just a few times. This chain links TRBV27 with TRBJ2-7; D is possibly TRBD1 or TRBD2 (5 bases each). Between the trimmed V and J ends, which lost 2 bases and 3 bases, there was a span of 14 bases. The CDR3 runs to 15 residues. Looked up from germline, CDR1 is MNHEY and CDR2 is SMNVEV (reference sequence). DNA of the CDR3: TGTGCCAGCAGTTTAAACAGAGAGGGGATCTACGAGCAGTACTTC. It translates to CASSLNREGIYEQYF.

This chain connects TRBV7-2 to TRBJ2-7; TRBD2 matches at 8 bases. There are 14 residues in the CDR3. Germline loops: CDR1 SGHTA, CDR2 FQGNSA. The V and J ends lost 5 bases and 6 bases, in that order; junction bases with no gene match: 9. DNA of the CDR3: TGTGCCAGCAGCGACTTCGGGAGGGCGGTCGAGCAGTACTTC. Amino acids: CASSDFGRAVEQYF.

This chain uses TRBV28 with TRBJ1-1; TRBD1 matches 8 bases. The CDR3 loop spans 14 amino acids. With V trimmed by 6 bases and J by 6 bases, 9 bases remained unmatched. The germline CDR1 and CDR2 sequences are MDHEN and SYDVKM. The CDR3 DNA is TGTGCCAGCAGGATCGGACAGGGCTCCGCTGAAGCTTTCTTT. Translated: CASRIGQGSAEAFF.

This clonotype appeared many times. The chain joins TRBV19 to TRBJ1-2; possible D gene TRBD1, 6 bases. This CDR3 has 12 amino acids. The V end was cut by 4 bases, the J end by 8 bases, with 11 bases between. The germline gives CDR1 LNHDA, CDR2 SQIVND (reference sequence). CDR3 sequence reads: CASSTGAQGYTF. The CDR3, as DNA: TGTGCCAGTAGTACAGGGGCGCAAGGCTACACCTTC. Using reference TRBV19 and TRBJ1-2 for the parts outside the CDR3, the full variable domain is DGGITQSPKYLFRKEGQNVTLSCEQNLNHDAMYWYRQDPGQGLRLIYYSQIVNDFQKGDIAEGYSVSREKKESFPLTVTSAQKNPTAFYLCASSTGAQGYTFGSGTRLTVV.

V and J are TRBV28 and TRBJ2-5; TRBD2 agrees at 8 bases. The length of the CDR3 is 14 residues. CDR1 MDHEN and CDR2 SYDVKM come from the germline V gene. V dropped 3 bases and J dropped 7; count of bases not matched to a gene: 7. CDR3 bases: TGTGCCAGCAGTTTGCAGCGGGAGCCGGGGACCCAGTACTTC. Protein: CASSLQREPGTQYF.

This clonotype was observed many times. This chain connects TRBV6-2 or TRBV6-3 to TRBJ1-5; D may be TRBD1 (6 bases). This CDR3 contains 17 residues. The germline CDR1 and CDR2 sequences are MNHEY and SVGEGT. Trimming stripped 8 bases from V and 3 bases from J, with 23 bases between. CDR3 region: CASQGGYRVQINQPQHF. In nucleotides, the CDR3 is TGTGCCAGCCAGGGTGGCTACAGGGTTCAGATCAATCAGCCCCAGCATTTT.

This clonotype was picked up a small number of times. The chain couples TRBV18 to TRBJ2-7; D may correspond to TRBD1 or TRBD2 (5 bases each). V was shortened by 4 bases and J by 12 bases, with 19 bases between the two germline ends. CDR1 is KGHSH, CDR2 LQKENI, per germline. CDR3 length: 13 residues. The CDR3 coding sequence is TGTGCCAGCTCACAAATGAACGGGGCAGGACCGTACTTC. Its translation: CASSQMNGAGPYF.

This clonotype was recorded many times. The gene calls are TRBV28 and TRBJ2-5, with 10 nucleotides matching TRBD1. The CDR3 extends over 18 amino acids. The junction had 12 bases not matched to a gene; V was cut back by 2 bases and J by 3 bases. Germline V lookup: CDR1 MDHEN, CDR2 SYDVKM. Here the CDR3 DNA reads TGTGCCAGCAGTTTACTCCGATCCGGGACAGGGGAAGAAGAGACCCAGTACTTC. Amino acids: CASSLLRSGTGEEETQYF.

As regards this clonotype: This may be a read error, as it is one base from a much larger clone. The rearrangement links TRBV4-2 to TRBJ2-7; D is ambiguous. From germline, CDR1 is LGHNA and CDR2 YNFKEQ. V was cut by 0 bases and J by 4 bases, with 13 bases left in between. CDR3 length: 15 residues. CDR3 nucleotide sequence: TGTGCCAGCAGCCAAGAGTTGGGGATCTCATACGAGCAGTACTTC. This encodes CASSQELGISYEQYF.

The chain couples TRBV30 to TRBJ1-5; D is possibly TRBD1 (5 bases). Germline assignment: CDR1 GTSNPN and CDR2 SVGIG (reference sequence). Trimming took off 0 bases at V and 6 bases at J, with 12 bases between the two ends. The CDR3 consists of 14 residues. The CDR3 bases are TGTGCCTGGAGTGTACCCAGGGATAGTCAGCCCCAGCATTTT. Encoded protein: CAWSVPRDSQPQHF.

As for this clonotype: A much more abundant neighbour one base away suggests this may be a read error. The CDR3 coding sequence is TGTGCCAGCAAGAGGGGACTATCGGGAGGAGGTAACGGGGAGCTGTTTTTT. As protein: CASKRGLSGGGNGELFF. The genes are TRBV6-1 and TRBJ2-2; the match to TRBD2 covers 7 bases. Germline assignment: CDR1 MNHNS and CDR2 SASEGT. The V and J ends lost 7 bases and 7 bases, in that order; junction bases with no gene match: 18. The CDR3 runs to 17 residues.